This entry lists 32 T cell receptor beta chains sequenced from one sample in a study of monozygotic twins with inflammatory bowel disease. TCRdb reprocessed the 5' RACE reads and keeps a single row for each CDR3 protein, giving no DNA. This sample's clone table lists a few hundred thousand distinct CDR3 sequences. The specimen sequenced was blood. These receptors all come from a human donor with ulcerative colitis or Crohn's disease, or a healthy co-twin of an affected twin (not recorded which).

The chain carries TRBV27 and TRBJ1-2. Germline CDR1 is MNHEY and CDR2 is SMNVEV (reference sequence). This CDR3 comprises 13 residues. CDR3 sequence: CASSSPGLYGYTF.

The V call is TRBV6-1, the J call TRBJ1-6; TCRdb's D gene call, TRBD1, goes unchecked for lack of DNA. The V gene's germline CDR1 is MNHNS and CDR2 SASEGT. The CDR3 has 16 residues. Here the CDR3 reads CASSPTRQGSDSPLHF.

The V and J genes are TRBV5-6 and TRBJ1-4; lacking DNA, the TRBD1 call made by TCRdb goes unchecked. This CDR3 has 13 residues. CDR1 is SGHDT, CDR2 YYEEEE, per germline. The CDR3 here is CASSLSGDLQLFF.

The gene calls are TRBV4-3 and TRBJ2-5. The germline V gene has CDR1 LGHNA and CDR2 YSLEER. CDR3 length equals 13 residues. CDR3 region: CASSQGLIETQYF.

This rearrangement joins TRBV6-5 to TRBJ1-6. In germline, CDR1 is MNHEY, CDR2 SVGAGI. This CDR3 has 13 residues. The CDR3 reads CASSYWRNSPLHF.

The chain recombines TRBV7-9 with TRBJ2-1. This CDR3 contains 11 residues. Germline V CDR1 and CDR2: SEHNR, FQNEAQ (reference sequence). The CDR3 sequence: CASSPHQVQFF.

The chain carries TRBV5-5 and TRBJ2-5; the D gene TCRdb calls, TRBD1, cannot be checked with no DNA. In germline, CDR1 is SGHKS, CDR2 YYEKEE (reference sequence). The CDR3 consists of 15 residues. The CDR3 sequence is CASSLASQAQETQYF. The full variable domain, in which reference TRBV5-5 and TRBJ2-5 provide the parts outside the CDR3, is DAGVTQSPTHLIKTRGQQVTLRCSPISGHKSVSWYQQVLGQGPQFIFQYYEKEERGRGNFPDRFSARQFPNYSSELNVNALLLGDSALYLCASSLASQAQETQYFGPGTRLLVL.

The rearrangement joins TRBV20-1 to TRBJ2-3. This CDR3 is built from 13 residues. Germline V gives CDR1 DFQATT, CDR2 SNEGSKA (reference sequence). This CDR3 reads CSASGSVTDTQYF.

This sequence joins TRBV7-3 and TRBJ2-2; TCRdb designates TRBD1, a call that cannot be tested without DNA. Germline V lookup: CDR1 SGHTA, CDR2 FQGTGA. This CDR3 spans 16 amino acids. The CDR3: CASSLNGPGDTGELFF.

V usage is TRBV20-1 and J usage is TRBJ1-4. The V gene's germline CDR1 is DFQATT and CDR2 SNEGSKA (reference sequence). The CDR3 is 14 residues long. The CDR3 sequence is CSARSIATNEKPFF.

The chain couples TRBV6-6 to TRBJ2-7; checking the TCRdb D call of TRBD1 is not possible without DNA. This CDR3 region has 14 residues. CDR1 is MNHNY and CDR2 is SVGAGI in the germline V gene (reference sequence). This CDR3 reads CAGSGQRSSYEQYF.

The genes are TRBV7-2 and TRBJ2-7; TCRdb gives TRBD1 as the D gene, but with no DNA this cannot be confirmed. CDR3 size: 15 residues. CDR1 is SGHTA and CDR2 is FQGNSA in the germline V gene. The CDR3 sequence: CASSLGGHSGYEQYF. The variable domain in full, completed from reference TRBV7-2 and TRBJ2-7, reads GAGVSQSPSNKVTEKGKDVELRCDPISGHTALYWYRQSLGQGLEFLIYFQGNSAPDKSGLPSDRFSAERTGGSVSTLTIQRTQQEDSAVYLCASSLGGHSGYEQYFGPGTRLTVT.

This rearrangement joins TRBV6-1 to TRBJ2-3; TCRdb gives TRBD2 as the D gene, but with no DNA this cannot be confirmed. Germline CDR1 is MNHNS and CDR2 is SASEGT. This CDR3 comprises 16 residues. CDR3 in amino acids: CASSPNPSGSGDTQYF.

The rearrangement uses TRBV7-2 and TRBJ2-7; the TRBD2 assignment by TCRdb is unverifiable without DNA. This CDR3 is built from 17 residues. Germline V gives CDR1 SGHTA, CDR2 FQGNSA. The CDR3 protein is CASSYPTSGRTRYEQYF.

The rearrangement joins TRBV7-3 to TRBJ1-1; without DNA, the TCRdb call of TRBD1 cannot be checked. The germline V gene encodes CDR1 SGHTA and CDR2 FQGTGA. CDR3 length: 16 amino acids. CDR3 amino acids: CASSLLDRVGSTEAFF.

The CDR3 sequence: CASSSWTGSSGANVLTF. The V gene is TRBV7-3, the J gene TRBJ2-6; TCRdb outputs TRBD1, but without DNA this stays unchecked. Germline CDR1 and CDR2: SGHTA and FQGTGA. The CDR3 has 17 residues.

This chain links TRBV18 with TRBJ2-5. This CDR3 is 13 amino acids long. The V gene's germline CDR1 is KGHSH and CDR2 LQKENI. CDR3: CASSPTGVETQYF.

CDR3 protein: CASTLGQVQETQYF. The chain couples TRBV11-1 to TRBJ2-5; TCRdb gives TRBD1 as the D gene, but with no DNA this cannot be confirmed. The CDR3 has 14 residues. Germline loops: CDR1 SGHAT, CDR2 FQDESV (reference sequence).

V usage is TRBV4-1 and J usage is TRBJ2-2; TCRdb picks TRBD1, but there is no DNA to check that call. The CDR3 runs to 13 residues. Germline CDR1 and CDR2: MGHRA and YSYEKL. CDR3 loop: CASSQKGGGELFF.

The CDR3 sequence is CASSEDFGDIQYF. The V and J genes are TRBV7-2 and TRBJ2-4. The V gene's germline CDR1 is SGHTA and CDR2 FQGNSA. This CDR3 is built from 13 residues.

The rearrangement links TRBV12-3 or TRBV12-4 to TRBJ2-2. The length of the CDR3 is 11 residues. CDR3 loop: CASSSYGELFF.

This chain joins TRBV6-1 and TRBJ1-1; TCRdb's D call of TRBD1 is untestable without DNA. Looked up from germline, CDR1 is MNHNS and CDR2 is SASEGT. This CDR3 contains 15 residues. This CDR3 reads CASSVWDRAGDEAFF.

The chain is built from TRBV5-1 and TRBJ1-1. The CDR3 totals 17 residues. CDR1 and CDR2 (germline): SGHRS, YFSETQ. The CDR3 spells CASTNTYARRMNTEAFF.

The rearrangement uses TRBV6-6 and TRBJ2-3; TCRdb designates TRBD1, a call that cannot be tested without DNA. Germline V lookup: CDR1 MNHNY, CDR2 SVGAGI (reference sequence). The CDR3 length is 13 residues. CDR3 loop: CASSYRPPDTQYF.

The chain joins TRBV19 to TRBJ2-1; the D call of TRBD2 rests on TCRdb alone, since no DNA is present to check it. Germline CDR1 is LNHDA and CDR2 is SQIVND (reference sequence). The CDR3 consists of 16 residues. CDR3 residues: CASSIKLSGVYNEQFF.

The CDR3 spells CASSGGDSGGQTQYF. The V gene is TRBV28, the J gene TRBJ2-5; TCRdb picks TRBD2, but there is no DNA to check that call. Per the germline V gene, CDR1 is MDHEN and CDR2 is SYDVKM. This CDR3 has 15 residues. Full variable domain (outside the CDR3, taken from reference TRBV28 and TRBJ2-5): DVKVTQSSRYLVKRTGEKVFLECVQDMDHENMFWYRQDPGLGLRLIYFSYDVKMKEKGDIPEGYSVSREKKERFSLILESASTNQTSMYLCASSGGDSGGQTQYFGPGTRLLVL.

This rearrangement joins TRBV20-1 to TRBJ2-5; TCRdb outputs TRBD2, but without DNA this stays unchecked. The CDR3 is made up of 15 amino acids. The germline gives CDR1 DFQATT, CDR2 SNEGSKA (reference sequence). The CDR3 sequence is CSARDSSGGMETQYF.

The chain combines TRBV29-1 with TRBJ1-3; TCRdb's assignment of TRBD1 cannot be checked, as there is no DNA. The CDR3 length is 13 residues. Germline V gene data show CDR1 as SQVTM and CDR2 as ANQGSEA. CDR3 protein: CSVGGAAGNTIYF.

The CDR3 sequence: CASSLGTGEEKLFF. The genes are TRBV7-6 and TRBJ1-4; TCRdb's D gene call, TRBD1, goes unchecked for lack of DNA. Germline V gene data show CDR1 as SGHVS and CDR2 as FNYEAQ. This CDR3 is 14 amino acids long.

The CDR3: CASSLGPDRGINEQYF. V usage is TRBV7-9 and J usage is TRBJ2-7; TCRdb designates TRBD1, a call that cannot be tested without DNA. CDR3 length equals 16 residues. CDR1 is SEHNR and CDR2 is FQNEAQ in the germline V gene (reference sequence).

V usage is TRBV20-1 and J usage is TRBJ1-2; TCRdb designates TRBD1, a call that cannot be tested without DNA. The CDR3 has 17 residues. Germline CDR1 DFQATT, CDR2 SNEGSKA (reference sequence). The chain's CDR3 is CSASTDIPRGLNYGYTF.

The chain links TRBV7-2 to TRBJ1-1; the TCRdb call, TRBD1, lacks DNA for checking. CDR1 is SGHTA, CDR2 FQGNSA, per germline. The CDR3 covers 14 residues. The CDR3 loop reads CATSIGSVAQEAFF. The full variable domain, its missing parts supplied by reference TRBV7-2 and TRBJ1-1, is GAGVSQSPSNKVTEKGKDVELRCDPISGHTALYWYRQSLGQGLEFLIYFQGNSAPDKSGLPSDRFSAERTGGSVSTLTIQRTQQEDSAVYLCATSIGSVAQEAFFGQGTRLTVV.